This TCR beta chain was profiled in a study of long-term antiretroviral therapy in people with HIV. General study points: The range of CDR3 lengths in HIV repertoires proved narrower than that found in controls. ART-treated samples gained diversity yet remained below transplant donor controls. No data on ART adherence, viral resistance or therapy changes.

There were no participants with HIV treated outside the United States. In regard to this clone: Its antigen is as yet unknown.

The CDR3 loop spans 14 amino acids. J was trimmed by 5 bases and V by 2 bases; bases with no gene match: 4. CDR1 and CDR2 (germline): SGHRS, YFSETQ. The immunoSEQ assay was v3.0, run at survey level. Sequenced by immunoSEQ multiplex PCR; TCRdb stores in-frame clones only, minus some. Here the sample spans tens of thousands of clones, around three quarters being singletons. Sequencing was performed on unsorted PBMCs, taken 0.3 years after starting antiretroviral therapy. This chain connects TRBV5-1 to TRBJ2-1, with TRBD2 identical over 7 bases. The TCR originated in a man aged 40-49 years with HIV. CDR3 loop: CASSLNGGNNEQFF. CDR3 in DNA: TGCGCCAGCAGCTTAAACGGGGGGAACAATGAGCAGTTCTTC.